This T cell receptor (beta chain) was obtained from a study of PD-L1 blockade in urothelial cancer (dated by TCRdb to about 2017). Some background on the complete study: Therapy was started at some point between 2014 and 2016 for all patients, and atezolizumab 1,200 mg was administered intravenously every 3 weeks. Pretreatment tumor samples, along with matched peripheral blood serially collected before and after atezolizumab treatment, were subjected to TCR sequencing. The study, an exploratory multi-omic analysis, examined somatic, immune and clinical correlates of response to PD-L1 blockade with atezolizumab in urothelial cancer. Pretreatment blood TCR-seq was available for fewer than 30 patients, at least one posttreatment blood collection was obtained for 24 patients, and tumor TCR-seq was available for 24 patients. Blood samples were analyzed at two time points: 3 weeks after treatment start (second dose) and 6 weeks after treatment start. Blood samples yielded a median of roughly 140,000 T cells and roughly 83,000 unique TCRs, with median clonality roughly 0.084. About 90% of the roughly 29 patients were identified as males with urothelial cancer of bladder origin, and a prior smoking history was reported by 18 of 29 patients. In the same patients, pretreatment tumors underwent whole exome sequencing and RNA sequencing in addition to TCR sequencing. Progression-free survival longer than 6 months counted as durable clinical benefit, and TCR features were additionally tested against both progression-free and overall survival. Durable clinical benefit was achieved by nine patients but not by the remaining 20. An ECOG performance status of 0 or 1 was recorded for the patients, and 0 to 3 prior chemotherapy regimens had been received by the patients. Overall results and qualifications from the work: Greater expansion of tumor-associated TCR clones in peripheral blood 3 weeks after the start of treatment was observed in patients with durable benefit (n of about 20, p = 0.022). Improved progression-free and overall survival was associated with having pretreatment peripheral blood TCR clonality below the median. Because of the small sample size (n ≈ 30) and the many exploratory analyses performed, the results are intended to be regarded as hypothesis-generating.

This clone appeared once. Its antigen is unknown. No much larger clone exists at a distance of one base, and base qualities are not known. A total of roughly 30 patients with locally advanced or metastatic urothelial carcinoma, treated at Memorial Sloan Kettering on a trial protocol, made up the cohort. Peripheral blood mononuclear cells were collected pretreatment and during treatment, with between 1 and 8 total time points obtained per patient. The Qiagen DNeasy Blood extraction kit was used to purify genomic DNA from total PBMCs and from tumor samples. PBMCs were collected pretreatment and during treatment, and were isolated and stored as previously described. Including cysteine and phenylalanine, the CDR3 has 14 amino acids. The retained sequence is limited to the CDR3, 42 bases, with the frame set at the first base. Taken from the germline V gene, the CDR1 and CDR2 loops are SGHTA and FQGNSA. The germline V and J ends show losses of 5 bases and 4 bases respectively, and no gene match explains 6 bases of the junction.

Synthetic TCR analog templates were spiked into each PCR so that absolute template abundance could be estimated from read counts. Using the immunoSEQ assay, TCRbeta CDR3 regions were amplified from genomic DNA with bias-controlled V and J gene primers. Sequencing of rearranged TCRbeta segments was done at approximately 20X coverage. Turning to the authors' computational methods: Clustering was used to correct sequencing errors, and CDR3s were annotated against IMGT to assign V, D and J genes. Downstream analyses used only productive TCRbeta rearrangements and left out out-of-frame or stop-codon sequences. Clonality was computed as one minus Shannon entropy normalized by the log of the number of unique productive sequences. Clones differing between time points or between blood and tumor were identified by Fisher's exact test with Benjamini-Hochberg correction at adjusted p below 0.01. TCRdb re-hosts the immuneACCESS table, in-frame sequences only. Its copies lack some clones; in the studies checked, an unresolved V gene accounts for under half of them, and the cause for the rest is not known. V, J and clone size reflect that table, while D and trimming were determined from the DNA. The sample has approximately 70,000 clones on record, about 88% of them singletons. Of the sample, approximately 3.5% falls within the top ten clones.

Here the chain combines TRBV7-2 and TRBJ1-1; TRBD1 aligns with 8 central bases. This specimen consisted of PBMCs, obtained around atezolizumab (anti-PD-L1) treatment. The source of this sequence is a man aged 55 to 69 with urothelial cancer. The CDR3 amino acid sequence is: CASSTQGALTEAFF. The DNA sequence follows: TGTGCCAGCAGCACCCAGGGGGCTCTCACTGAAGCTTTCTTT.